The 22 T cell receptor beta chains listed next were all sequenced from one sample in a study of T cell repertoires in cytomegalovirus infection. From the reads, TCRdb called clonotypes with MiXCR, one entry per CDR3 protein. The sample comprises 450,000 to 650,000 distinct CDR3 sequences, 26% of which are singletons, and roughly 13% rests with the top ten. Sequenced: PBMCs. The receptors were gathered from a human donor in good health (CMV status not recorded). Some clones in this sample may be carry-over from other donors' samples.

This clonotype was counted a few times. This chain connects TRBV2 to TRBJ1-1; maybe TRBD1 (6 bases). CDR1 is SNHLY, CDR2 FYNNEI, per germline. The CDR3 is 14 residues long. Trimming pared 8 bases from V and 4 bases from J, leaving 17 bases between. CDR3 nucleotides: TGTGCCAGCGGGGGGGGGGCCCAGGGCACTGAAGCTTTCTTT. Protein sequence: CASGGGAQGTEAFF.

This clonotype was seen a few times. The chain has TRBV14 and TRBJ1-2; D might be TRBD1 (6 bases). The CDR3 sequence is 13 residues long. The V and J ends lost 3 bases and 5 bases respectively, with 10 bases between them. Germline CDR1 is SGHDN and CDR2 is FVKESK. The CDR3 DNA sequence: TGTGCCAGCAGCCATTCAACAGGGTATGGCTACACCTTC. Translating it yields CASSHSTGYGYTF. Using reference TRBV14 and TRBJ1-2 for the parts outside the CDR3, the full variable domain is EAGVTQFPSHSVIEKGQTVTLRCDPISGHDNLYWYRRVMGKEIKFLLHFVKESKQDESGMPNNRFLAERTGGTYSTLKVQPAELEDSGVYFCASSHSTGYGYTFGSGTRLTVV.

The chain is built from TRBV27 and TRBJ2-3; D ambiguous. The CDR3 sequence is 17 residues long. The ends were cut back, 5 bases at V and 4 bases at J, with 22 bases in the middle. Germline V CDR1 and CDR2: MNHEY, SMNVEV (reference sequence). The CDR3, as DNA: TGTGCCAGCAGTCCCGGCCCGAGGAAGGTCGTCGCAGATACGCAGTATTTT. It translates to CASSPGPRKVVADTQYF.

The V gene is TRBV5-4, the J gene TRBJ2-4; 8 nucleotides line up with TRBD2. The CDR3 runs 14 residues. CDR1 is SGHNT and CDR2 is YYREEE in the germline V gene (reference sequence). Trimming at V came to 1 base and at J to 7 bases, leaving 4 bases not matched to a gene. The CDR3 loop reads CASSLSASGNIQYF. CDR3 sequence (DNA): TGTGCCAGCAGCTTGTCCGCTAGCGGGAACATTCAGTACTTC.

This clonotype was observed at least ten times. The rearrangement links TRBV7-2 to TRBJ2-7; D may be TRBD2 (7 bases). The CDR3 loop spans 13 amino acids. The V gene's germline CDR1 is SGHTA and CDR2 FQGNSA. V was clipped by 1 base and J by 6 bases, with 10 bases between them. For the CDR3, the DNA is TGTGCCAGCAGCTTAGACAGGGAGGGCGAGCAGTACTTC. Its translation: CASSLDREGEQYF.

This clonotype was counted a few times. This rearrangement joins TRBV7-8 to TRBJ2-7; 7 bases match TRBD1. Germline V gives CDR1 SGHVS, CDR2 FQNEAQ. After removal of 5 bases from V and 2 bases from J, the junction contained 3 bases not matched to a gene. CDR3 length equals 13 residues. The CDR3 DNA is TGTGCCAGCAGCGTGGGACAGCCCTACGAGCAGTACGTC. It encodes CASSVGQPYEQYV.

This clonotype came up a few times. The J gene is TRBJ2-5, the V gene TRBV5-1; tentative D call: TRBD1 (6 bases). Trimming took 3 bases from V and 6 from J, leaving 12 bases between them. Germline V gene sequence: CDR1 SGHRS, CDR2 YFSETQ. This CDR3 has 13 amino acids. The CDR3 region has the DNA TGCGCCAGCAGCTGGGACATCGTCCAGACCCAGTACTTC. It specifies CASSWDIVQTQYF.

This clonotype came up a few times. The chain's CDR3 is CASSLAGEEMNGYTF. DNA of the CDR3: TGCGCCAGCAGCTTGGCGGGGGAGGAAATGAATGGCTACACCTTC. The rearrangement links TRBV5-1 to TRBJ1-2; D perhaps matches TRBD1 (5 bases). CDR1 and CDR2 from the germline V gene are SGHRS and YFSETQ. The V end lost 0 bases, the J end lost 6 bases, and 15 bases lay between the germline ends. The CDR3 is made up of 15 amino acids.

This clonotype has a handful of counts. An end of the junction does not agree with germline; a read error may underlie this. The rearrangement uses TRBV7-8 and TRBJ1-1; no clear D gene. Germline CDR1 is SGHVS and CDR2 is FQNEAQ. The CDR3 has 16 amino acids. Here the CDR3 reads CASSLAYRRMNTEAFF. The CDR3 region has the DNA TGTGCCAGCAGCCTAGCATACCGGCGGATGAACACTGAAGCTTTCTTT.

CDR3 DNA sequence: TGTGCCAGCAAGGGAGGGACCAATGAGCAGTTCTTC. It specifies CASKGGTNEQFF. J is TRBJ2-1 and V is TRBV6-2 or TRBV6-3; TRBD2 aligns across 7 bases. The germline CDR1 and CDR2 sequences are MNHEY and SVGEGT. The CDR3 is made up of 12 amino acids. Trimming at V came to 7 bases and at J to 6 bases, leaving 3 bases not matched to a gene.

The rearrangement links TRBV7-2 to TRBJ2-7, with 8 positions matching TRBD2. The junction had 9 bases not matched to a gene; V was cut back by 2 bases and J by 9 bases. Germline V CDR1 and CDR2: SGHTA, FQGNSA. CDR3 length: 14 residues. The CDR3 spells CASSLPARGEGQYF. CDR3 in DNA: TGTGCCAGCAGCTTACCCGCGCGGGGGGAGGGGCAGTACTTC.

The chain is built from TRBV4-1 and TRBJ1-3; no clear D. The CDR3 runs 17 residues. Germline assignment: CDR1 MGHRA and CDR2 YSYEKL. V was shortened by 1 base and J by 0 bases, with 13 bases between the two germline ends. Written as DNA, the CDR3 is TGCGCCAGCAGCCAAGTAACCCACAGAAACTCTGGAAACACCATATATTTT. This encodes CASSQVTHRNSGNTIYF.

This clonotype was picked up a small number of times. The rearrangement links TRBV4-3 to TRBJ2-1, with D perhaps TRBD2 (5 bases). CDR1 is LGHNA, CDR2 YSLEER, per germline. Trimming cost V 4 bases and J 6 bases, with 19 bases left between them. The CDR3 contains 16 residues. The CDR3 here is CASSPPPAGSPNEQFF. The CDR3 nucleotides read TGCGCCAGCAGCCCCCCGCCGGCGGGTTCCCCCAATGAGCAGTTCTTC.

This chain links TRBV7-2 with TRBJ1-1; tentatively, D is TRBD1 (5 bases). This CDR3 region has 14 residues. Trimming stripped 7 bases from V and 5 bases from J, with 17 bases between. Germline V gives CDR1 SGHTA, CDR2 FQGNSA. CDR3: CASNLSGGGTEAFF. CDR3 DNA sequence: TGTGCCAGCAACCTAAGCGGGGGGGGGACTGAAGCTTTCTTT.

This clonotype was seen a few times. V and J are TRBV12-3 or TRBV12-4 and TRBJ2-5; 8 bases fit TRBD1. This CDR3 is 17 amino acids long. With 3 bases clipped from V and 2 bases from J, the junction kept 11 bases outside the gene matches. The CDR3 spells CASSFPPLQGEQETQYF. The CDR3 DNA reads as TGTGCCAGCAGTTTCCCTCCATTACAGGGGGAACAAGAGACCCAGTACTTC.

This clonotype was counted between two and nine times. The V gene is TRBV11-2, the J gene TRBJ1-3, with 8 bases fitting TRBD1. Germline values: CDR1 SGHAT, CDR2 FQNNGV. The CDR3 is 17 residues long. The V and J ends lost 5 bases and 1 base, in that order; junction bases with no gene match: 10. CDR3 nucleotide sequence: TGTGCCAGCAGCCATGGACAGGGACTAGGATCTGGAAACACCATATATTTT. It yields the protein CASSHGQGLGSGNTIYF. Complete variable domain (other parts from reference TRBV11-2 and TRBJ1-3): EAGVAQSPRYKIIEKRQSVAFWCNPISGHATLYWYQQILGQGPKLLIQFQNNGVVDDSQLPKDRFSAERLKGVDSTLKIQPAKLEDSAVYLCASSHGQGLGSGNTIYFGEGSWLTVV.

The genes are TRBV7-3 and TRBJ2-3; D is possibly TRBD2 (6 bases). The germline V and J ends were trimmed by 2 bases and 5 bases, with 14 bases remaining between them. This CDR3 has 15 amino acids. CDR1 and CDR2 from the germline V gene are SGHTA and FQGTGA. CDR3 amino acids: CASSLYGGPKDTQYF. The DNA of the CDR3 is TGTGCCAGCAGCTTATACGGAGGGCCTAAAGATACGCAGTATTTT.

The chain is built from TRBV6-5 and TRBJ1-6, with D possibly being TRBD1 (6 bases). This CDR3 comprises 15 residues. With 0 bases removed from V and 7 bases from J, the gap between germline ends came to 10 bases. Germline lookup yields CDR1 MNHEY and CDR2 SVGAGI. The CDR3 sequence: CASSYSPGENSPLHF. CDR3 bases: TGTGCCAGCAGTTACTCTCCAGGGGAAAATTCACCCCTCCACTTT.

CDR3 sequence (DNA): TGTGCCAGCAGCCAAACCGGACAGGACAATGAGCAGTTCTTC. It codes for CASSQTGQDNEQFF. The chain employs TRBV3-1 and TRBJ2-1; 7 nucleotides line up with TRBD1. The CDR3 runs 14 residues. Germline-derived CDR1 and CDR2 are LGHDT and YNNKEL (reference sequence). Trimming at V came to 2 bases and at J to 5 bases, leaving 3 bases not matched to a gene.

This clonotype was detected many times. V and J are TRBV7-2 and TRBJ1-1; D not certain. Deletions cut 1 base from V and 8 bases from J, with 14 bases between. The CDR3 consists of 14 residues. Germline V gene lookup returns CDR1 SGHTA and CDR2 FQGNSA. CDR3 bases: TGTGCCAGCAGCTTAGTTGCCCCCCCCGAGGAAGCTTTCTTT. The encoded protein is CASSLVAPPEEAFF.

This clonotype has more than one count but fewer than ten. This chain connects TRBV28 to TRBJ1-1, with 7 bases matching TRBD1. Trimming took 6 bases from V and 0 from J; bases not matched to a gene: 7. Germline V gene lookup returns CDR1 MDHEN and CDR2 SYDVKM. There are 15 residues in the CDR3. DNA of the CDR3: TGTGCCAGCAGGATTCCCGGGACAGTGAACACTGAAGCTTTCTTT. It translates to CASRIPGTVNTEAFF. Supplemented by reference TRBV28 and TRBJ1-1, the full variable domain reads DVKVTQSSRYLVKRTGEKVFLECVQDMDHENMFWYRQDPGLGLRLIYFSYDVKMKEKGDIPEGYSVSREKKERFSLILESASTNQTSMYLCASRIPGTVNTEAFFGQGTRLTVV.

The rearrangement joins TRBV7-6 to TRBJ1-2; D is perhaps TRBD1 (6 bases). The CDR3 is 18 residues long. The germline gives CDR1 SGHVS, CDR2 FNYEAQ. The germline V and J ends were trimmed by 5 bases and 0 bases, with 22 bases remaining between them. The DNA for the CDR3 is TGTGCCAGCAGCAAAGGGACACCCCGTTACCAAGCTAACTATGGCTACACCTTC. It yields the protein CASSKGTPRYQANYGYTF. Variable domain in full (rest from reference TRBV7-6 and TRBJ1-2): GAGVSQSPRYKVTKRGQDVALRCDPISGHVSLYWYRQALGQGPEFLTYFNYEAQQDKSGLPNDRFSAERPEGSISTLTIQRTEQRDSAMYRCASSKGTPRYQANYGYTFGSGTRLTVV.